This T cell receptor beta chain was sequenced in a study of neurological immune-mediated disorders. TCRdb fed the 5' RACE reads into MiXCR, producing one record per CDR3 protein. The data hold fewer than 20,000 distinct CDR3 sequences, with roughly 15% observed a single time. V gave up 6 bases and J gave up 0 bases; unmatched junction bases: 6. The CDR3 runs to 15 residues. This clonotype qualifies as medium-sized. The chain combines TRBV12-3 or TRBV12-4 with TRBJ2-3; the match to TRBD1 covers 7 bases. This TCR was recovered from a man in his sixties with HTLV-1-associated myelopathy (HAM/TSP). Sequencing was carried out using PBMCs. The CDR3 protein is CASRETGYSTDTQYF. CDR3 in DNA: TGTGCCAGCAGAGAGACAGGGTATAGCACAGATACGCAGTATTTT.